This T cell receptor (beta chain) was captured by sequencing in a study of Ad26.COV2.S vaccination and SARS-CoV-2 variants. As for the study in general: Donor joined the COV1001 Ad26.COV2.S trial arm.

Treatment noted: some 20 received Ad26.COV2.S at low or high dose, single or two shots; several received placebo; per-sample allocation not given. Each sample was drawn 63 days after the first injection (of vaccine or placebo). This clone was seen just once. What it binds is not known. Only in-frame clones appear in the TCRdb table, and some are missing; sequencing was by immunoSEQ multiplex PCR. The data hold approximately 400,000 clones, with under 90% observed a single time. CDR1 and CDR2 (germline): KGHSH, LQKENI. V was pared by 3 bases and J by 0 bases, with 8 bases between. This CDR3 comprises 14 residues. Whole-study findings and limits: Quantification of TCR breadth and depth may have yielded underestimates of total T cell responses.

This clonotype was sampled from a person aged 18-65 years who received the Ad26.COV2.S COVID-19 vaccine or a placebo. This material consisted of peripheral blood, taken in a trial of Ad26.COV2.S vaccine versus placebo. This rearrangement joins TRBV18 to TRBJ1-2; a possible D gene is TRBD1 (6 bases). CDR3 coding DNA: TGTGCCAGCTCACCCCGGACAGCTAACTATGGCTACACCTTC. Amino acids: CASSPRTANYGYTF.